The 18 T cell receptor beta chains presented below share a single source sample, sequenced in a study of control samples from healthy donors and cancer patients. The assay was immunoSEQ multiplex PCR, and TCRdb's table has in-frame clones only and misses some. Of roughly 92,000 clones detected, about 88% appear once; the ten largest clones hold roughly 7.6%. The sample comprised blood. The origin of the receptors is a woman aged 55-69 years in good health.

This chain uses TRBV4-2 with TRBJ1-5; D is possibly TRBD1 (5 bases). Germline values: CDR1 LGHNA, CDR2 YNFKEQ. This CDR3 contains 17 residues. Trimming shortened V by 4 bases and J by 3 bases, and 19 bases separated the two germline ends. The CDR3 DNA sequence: TGTGCCAGCAGCCCAGGGTCGGATAGGGCCTCCAATCAGCCCCAGCATTTT. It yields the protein CASSPGSDRASNQPQHF.

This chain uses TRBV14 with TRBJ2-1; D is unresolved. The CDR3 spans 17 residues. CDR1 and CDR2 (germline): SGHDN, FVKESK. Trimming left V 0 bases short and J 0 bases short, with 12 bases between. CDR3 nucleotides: TGTGCCAGCAGCCAAGATGTAGGTACGCTCTCCTACAATGAGCAGTTCTTC. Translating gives CASSQDVGTLSYNEQFF.

This chain's CDR3 is CASIDRGQSGNTIYF. DNA of the CDR3: TGTGCCAGTATTGACAGGGGTCAATCTGGAAACACCATATATTTT. J is TRBJ1-3 and V is TRBV28; 8 nucleotides line up with TRBD1. V lost 9 bases to trimming and J lost 1 base; unmatched junction nucleotides: 8. The CDR3 spans 15 residues. CDR1 is MDHEN, CDR2 SYDVKM, per germline.

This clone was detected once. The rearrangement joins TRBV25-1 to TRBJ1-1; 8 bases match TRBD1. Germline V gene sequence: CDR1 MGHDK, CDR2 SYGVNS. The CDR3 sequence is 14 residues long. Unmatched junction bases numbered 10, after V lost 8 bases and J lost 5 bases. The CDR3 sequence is CASSDREVDTEAFF. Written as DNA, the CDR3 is TGTGCCAGCTCGGACAGGGAGGTAGATACTGAAGCTTTCTTT.

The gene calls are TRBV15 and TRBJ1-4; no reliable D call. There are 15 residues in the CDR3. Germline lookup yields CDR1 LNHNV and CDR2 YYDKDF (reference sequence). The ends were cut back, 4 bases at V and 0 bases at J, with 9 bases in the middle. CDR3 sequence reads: CATSTSQTTNEKLFF. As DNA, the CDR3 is TGTGCCACCAGCACATCACAAACAACTAATGAAAAACTGTTTTTT.

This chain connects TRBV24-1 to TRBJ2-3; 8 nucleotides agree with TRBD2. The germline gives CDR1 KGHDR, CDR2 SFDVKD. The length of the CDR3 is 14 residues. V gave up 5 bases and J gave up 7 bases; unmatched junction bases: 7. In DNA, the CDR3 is TGTGCCACCAGTGCTGGACTAGCCCCCTATACGCAGTATTTT. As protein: CATSAGLAPYTQYF.

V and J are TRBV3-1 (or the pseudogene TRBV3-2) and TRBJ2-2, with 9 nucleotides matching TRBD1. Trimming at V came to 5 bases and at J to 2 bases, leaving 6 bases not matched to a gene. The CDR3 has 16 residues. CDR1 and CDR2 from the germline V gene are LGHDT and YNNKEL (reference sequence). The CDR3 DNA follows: TGTGCCAGCAGCTACCGGACAGGGGCTAACACCGGGGAGCTGTTTTTT. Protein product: CASSYRTGANTGELFF.

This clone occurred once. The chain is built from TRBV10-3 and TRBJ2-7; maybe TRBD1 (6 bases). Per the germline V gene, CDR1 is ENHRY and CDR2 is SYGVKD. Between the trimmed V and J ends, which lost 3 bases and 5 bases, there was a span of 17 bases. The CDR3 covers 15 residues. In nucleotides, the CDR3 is TGTGCCATCAGTGAATATCGGACAGAGGCTGACGAGCAGTACTTC. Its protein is CAISEYRTEADEQYF.

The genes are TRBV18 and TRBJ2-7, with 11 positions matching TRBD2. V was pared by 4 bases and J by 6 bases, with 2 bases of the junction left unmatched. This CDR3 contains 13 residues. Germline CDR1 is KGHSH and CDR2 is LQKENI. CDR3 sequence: CASSRGTSGEQYF. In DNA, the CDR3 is TGTGCCAGCTCACGGGGGACTAGCGGCGAGCAGTACTTC.

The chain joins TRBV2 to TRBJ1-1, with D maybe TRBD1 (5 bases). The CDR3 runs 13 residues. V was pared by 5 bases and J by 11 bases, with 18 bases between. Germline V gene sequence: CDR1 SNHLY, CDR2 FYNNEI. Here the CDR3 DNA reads TGTGCCAGCAGTCTACAGGAGGAGGTAGCGGCTTTCTTT. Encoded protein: CASSLQEEVAAFF. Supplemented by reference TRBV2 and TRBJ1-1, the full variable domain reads EPEVTQTPSHQVTQMGQEVILRCVPISNHLYFYWYRQILGQKVEFLVSFYNNEISEKSEIFDDQFSVERPDGSNFTLKIRSTKLEDSAMYFCASSLQEEVAAFFGQGTRLTVV.

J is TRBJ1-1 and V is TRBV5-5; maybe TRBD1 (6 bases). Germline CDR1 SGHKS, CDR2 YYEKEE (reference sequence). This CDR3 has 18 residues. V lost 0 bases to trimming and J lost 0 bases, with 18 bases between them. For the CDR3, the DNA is TGTGCCAGCAGCTTGGTAGGGCAGGGGATAAACATGAACACTGAAGCTTTCTTT. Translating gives CASSLVGQGINMNTEAFF.

CDR3 bases: TGTGCCAGCAGTGCGGGGGCAGGGCTCAATGAAAAACTGTTTTTT. Protein sequence: CASSAGAGLNEKLFF. The rearrangement links TRBV6-4 to TRBJ1-4, with a possible D match to TRBD1 (6 bases). Germline CDR1 and CDR2: MRHNA and SNTAGT. V was pared by 4 bases and J by 5 bases, with 14 bases between. This CDR3 has 15 amino acids.

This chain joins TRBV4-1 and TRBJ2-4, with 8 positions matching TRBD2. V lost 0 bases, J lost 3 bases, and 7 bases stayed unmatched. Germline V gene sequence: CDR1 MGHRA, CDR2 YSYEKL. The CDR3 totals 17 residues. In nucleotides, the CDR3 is TGCGCCAGCAGCCAAGACTTGGCGGGAGGTGTCAAAAACATTCAGTACTTC. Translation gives CASSQDLAGGVKNIQYF.

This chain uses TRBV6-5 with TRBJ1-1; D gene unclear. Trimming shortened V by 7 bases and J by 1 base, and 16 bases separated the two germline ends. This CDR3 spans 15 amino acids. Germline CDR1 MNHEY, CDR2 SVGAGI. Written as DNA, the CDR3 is TGTGCCAGCATCAGATCAGGTACCTCGAACACTGAAGCTTTCTTT. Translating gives CASIRSGTSNTEAFF.

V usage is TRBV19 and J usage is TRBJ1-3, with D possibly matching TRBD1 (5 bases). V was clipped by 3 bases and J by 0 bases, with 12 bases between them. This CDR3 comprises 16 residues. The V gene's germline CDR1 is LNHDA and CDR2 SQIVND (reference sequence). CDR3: CASSIGRQFSGNTIYF. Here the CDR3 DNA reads TGTGCCAGTAGTATCGGGCGACAGTTCTCTGGAAACACCATATATTTT.

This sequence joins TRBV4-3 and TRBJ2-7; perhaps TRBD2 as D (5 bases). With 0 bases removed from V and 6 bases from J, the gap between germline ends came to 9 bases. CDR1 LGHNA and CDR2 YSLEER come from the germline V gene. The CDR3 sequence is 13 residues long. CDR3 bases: TGCGCCAGCAGCCAAGATTGGCTAGCCGAGCAGTACTTC. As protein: CASSQDWLAEQYF.

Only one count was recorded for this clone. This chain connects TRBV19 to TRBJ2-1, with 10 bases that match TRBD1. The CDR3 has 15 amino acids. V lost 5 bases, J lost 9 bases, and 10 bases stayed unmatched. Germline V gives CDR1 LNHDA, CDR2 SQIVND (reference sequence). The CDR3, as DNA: TGTGCCAGTAGTCCTACAGACAGGGGGCGGTTTGAGCAGTTCTTC. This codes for CASSPTDRGRFEQFF.

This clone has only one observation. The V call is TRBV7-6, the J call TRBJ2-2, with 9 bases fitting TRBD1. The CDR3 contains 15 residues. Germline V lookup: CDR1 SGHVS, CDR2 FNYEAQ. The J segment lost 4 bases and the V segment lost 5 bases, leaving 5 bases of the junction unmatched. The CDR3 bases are TGTGCCAGCAGCCCCCGGACAGGGGCCACCGGGGAGCTGTTTTTT. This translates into CASSPRTGATGELFF.